One and the same sample provided the 10 T cell receptor beta chains below, sequenced in a study of radiation and T cells in renal cell carcinoma. The treatment is: treatment-naive control, cytoreductive nephrectomy. The table came from immunoSEQ multiplex PCR; TCRdb's copy has only in-frame clones and leaves some out. The sample records around 16,000 clones, more than 55% being singletons. The source was tumor tissue, collected from a patient whose treatment was nephrectomy without radiotherapy. The receptors were gathered from a middle-aged man with renal cell carcinoma.

V gene TRBV29-1 combines with J gene TRBJ1-1; D ambiguous. Germline V CDR1 and CDR2: SQVTM, ANQGSEA. The CDR3 runs to 13 residues. The chain's CDR3 is CTGLNSSPPEAFF. The CDR3 DNA follows: TGCACCGGACTTAACTCAAGCCCCCCCGAAGCTTTCTTT.

The rearrangement joins TRBV10-3 to TRBJ2-5, with 13 bases lining up with TRBD2. This CDR3 has 16 amino acids. V was clipped by 2 bases and J by 5 bases; unmatched bases: 5. Germline CDR1 ENHRY, CDR2 SYGVKD. The chain's CDR3 is CAISEPGLAGFETQYF. CDR3 coding DNA: TGTGCCATCAGTGAGCCGGGACTAGCGGGGTTTGAGACCCAGTACTTC.

The chain carries TRBV19 and TRBJ1-1; D is possibly TRBD1 (6 bases). This CDR3 spans 14 amino acids. V lost 7 bases to trimming and J lost 5 bases, with 17 bases between them. CDR1 LNHDA and CDR2 SQIVND come from the germline V gene (reference sequence). CDR3 DNA: TGTGCCAGTATCCTCGGGCAGGGGCGAACTGAAGCTTTCTTT. It codes for CASILGQGRTEAFF.

The chain carries TRBV19 and TRBJ1-3, with 7 positions matching TRBD1. V shed 6 bases and J 0 bases; nucleotides not matched to a gene: 11. The germline CDR1 and CDR2 sequences are LNHDA and SQIVND (reference sequence). This CDR3 spans 17 amino acids. The CDR3 DNA is TGTGCCAGTAGAATCGGAACAGGGGACTACTCTGGAAACACCATATATTTT. Translation gives CASRIGTGDYSGNTIYF.

This rearrangement joins TRBV19 to TRBJ2-3, with 8 bases identical to TRBD2. The germline gives CDR1 LNHDA, CDR2 SQIVND (reference sequence). V was clipped by 5 bases and J by 1 base; unmatched bases: 2. This CDR3 is built from 14 residues. CDR3 sequence reads: CASSVREGTDTQYF. Written as DNA, the CDR3 is TGTGCCAGTAGTGTGCGGGAGGGCACAGATACGCAGTATTTT.

CDR3 in amino acids: CASSAGGAVNSPLHF. For the CDR3, the DNA is TGTGCCAGCAGTGCAGGGGGCGCAGTTAATTCACCCCTCCACTTT. The chain links TRBV6-5 to TRBJ1-6; 8 nucleotides line up with TRBD1. The length of the CDR3 is 15 residues. V lost 5 bases to trimming and J lost 6 bases; unmatched junction nucleotides: 6. Germline V CDR1 and CDR2: MNHEY, SVGAGI.

In DNA, the CDR3 is TGCGCCAGCAGCCAAGATAAGTTAGAACAAGAGACCCAGTACTTC. It specifies CASSQDKLEQETQYF. This chain joins TRBV4-1 and TRBJ2-5; unclear D gene. Trimming removed 0 bases at V and 2 bases at J, with 10 bases between. The CDR3 extends over 15 amino acids. Per germline, CDR1 MGHRA and CDR2 YSYEKL.

This chain connects TRBV6-1 to TRBJ2-3; weak D call: TRBD2 (5 bases). The CDR3 runs to 14 residues. V lost 4 bases, J lost 5 bases, and 13 bases lay in between. The germline V gene encodes CDR1 MNHNS and CDR2 SASEGT. The DNA of the CDR3 is TGTGCCAGCAGTGCCCTACCTGAGGGAGATACGCAGTATTTT. Protein: CASSALPEGDTQYF.

The V call is TRBV6-6, the J call TRBJ1-6; unclear D gene. V shed 2 bases and J shed 7 bases, with 9 bases lying between them. The CDR3 sequence is 14 residues long. Looked up from germline, CDR1 is MNHNY and CDR2 is SVGAGI (reference sequence). CDR3 bases: TGTGCCAGCAGTTACGCCCAGTTCAATTCACCCCTCCACTTT. Translating it yields CASSYAQFNSPLHF.

CDR3 bases: TGTGCCAGAAGCTTGATGGGATCCCCCTATGGCTACACCTTC. This gives the protein CARSLMGSPYGYTF. The V gene is TRBV5-3, the J gene TRBJ1-2; D ambiguous. TRBV5-3 has ORF status, its function being uncertain. Trimming shortened V by 1 base and J by 4 bases, and 11 bases separated the two germline ends. There are 14 residues in the CDR3.